The entry below describes one T cell receptor beta chain. What it binds is unknown. CDR1 is DFQATT, CDR2 SNEGSKA, per germline (reference sequence). The trim removed 0 bases at V and 7 bases at J, leaving 7 bases unmatched. The CDR3 covers 15 residues. This entry comes from a study of T cells in Graves' hyperthyroidism and ophthalmopathy. Notes on the study in general: Separation of ophthalmopathy from stable hyperthyroidism was achieved by a 13 V-J model. Most thyroid clonotypes expanded above 0.001 appeared in blood too.

Together with thyroid ultrasound, orbital computed tomography, serum thyroxine and TRAb, clinical symptoms were used for diagnoses. RNA transcripts yielded amplified TCR beta CDR3 regions. During a first-round RT-PCR of the TCR CDR3, the HTBI primer set was used. MiXCR was run by TCRdb on the multiplex PCR reads, yielding one entry per CDR3 protein. The sample shows fewer than 650,000 distinct CDR3 sequences, over 35% of them seen only once. Sequences were obtained from peripheral blood or thyroid tissue (not recorded which). The receptor was isolated from an adult woman with Graves' disease, either hyperthyroidism or ophthalmopathy (not recorded which). The chain is built from TRBV20-1 and TRBJ2-7; 12 bases align to TRBD1. In nucleotides, the CDR3 is TGCAGTGCTAGAGATCCGGGGACAGGGGGCGGGGAGCAGTACTTC. Translating gives CSARDPGTGGGEQYF.